The entry below gives a single T cell receptor (beta chain) sequence along with its context. Positive CCR7 selection of CD45RO-negative cells yielded the naive CD8 cells, and terminally differentiated effector memory CD45RA+ cells were excluded. There are 14 residues in the CDR3. Germline trimming cut 0 bases from V and 8 bases from J; bases unmatched to any gene: 3. Germline V lookup: CDR1 SGDLS, CDR2 YYNGEE. This sample was taken from a study of shared clonotypes between healthy human individuals. Method: immunoSEQ multiplex PCR; TCRdb's copy keeps in-frame clones and lacks some. The table has over 2 million clones, about 95% seen once.

This clonotype was sampled from a man between 18 and 29 years old in good health. The sample was naive CD8+ T cells sorted from blood. The chain combines TRBV9 with TRBJ2-1, with 9 bases aligning to TRBD2. CDR3 loop: CASSVASGIYEQFF. The CDR3, as DNA: TGTGCCAGCAGCGTAGCTAGCGGGATCTATGAGCAGTTCTTC.